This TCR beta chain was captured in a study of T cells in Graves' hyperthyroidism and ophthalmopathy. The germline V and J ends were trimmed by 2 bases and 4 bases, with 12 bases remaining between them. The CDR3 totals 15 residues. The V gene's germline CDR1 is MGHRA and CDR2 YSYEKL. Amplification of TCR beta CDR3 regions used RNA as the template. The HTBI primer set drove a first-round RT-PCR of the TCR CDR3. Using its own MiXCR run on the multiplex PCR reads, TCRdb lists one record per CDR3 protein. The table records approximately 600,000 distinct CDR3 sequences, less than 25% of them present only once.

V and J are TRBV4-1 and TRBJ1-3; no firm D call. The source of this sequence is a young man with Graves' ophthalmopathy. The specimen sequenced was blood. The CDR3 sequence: CASSQPHTIGNTIYF. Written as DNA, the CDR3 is TGCGCCAGCAGCCAACCGCATACTATAGGAAACACCATATATTTT.